These 31 T cell receptor beta chains came from one sample sequenced in a study of T cell repertoires in cytomegalovirus infection. Each CDR3 protein gets one entry after TCRdb re-called the reads with MiXCR. Of about 700,000 distinct CDR3 sequences in the sample, roughly 30% are singletons; the top ten hold 15% to 20%. Their antigens are not known. The specimen comprised cultured PBMCs, sampled from culture after CMV antigen stimulation. Receptor source: a human donor in good health (CMV status not recorded). Some clones in this sample may be carry-over from other donors' samples.

In DNA form, the CDR3 reads TGTGCCAGTAGTACGGGGGGCGCATGGCAGCCCCAGCATTTT. Translating it yields CASSTGGAWQPQHF. The J gene is TRBJ1-5, the V gene TRBV19; tentative D call: TRBD1 (6 bases). V was cut by 4 bases and J by 7 bases, with 14 bases left in between. This CDR3 contains 14 residues. CDR1 LNHDA and CDR2 SQIVND come from the germline V gene (reference sequence).

This clonotype was found a few times. The J gene is TRBJ2-5, the V gene TRBV7-2; weak D call: TRBD1 (6 bases). Per germline, CDR1 SGHTA and CDR2 FQGNSA. Trimming cost V 4 bases and J 4 bases, with 10 bases left between them. The CDR3 has 13 residues. CDR3 in amino acids: CASSYRVRETQYF. CDR3 coding DNA: TGTGCCAGCAGCTACAGGGTTCGAGAGACCCAGTACTTC.

The chain has TRBV15 and TRBJ1-5; D remains ambiguous. This CDR3 is 14 amino acids long. From germline, CDR1 is LNHNV and CDR2 YYDKDF (reference sequence). V was trimmed by 8 bases and J by 7 bases, leaving 18 bases between them. CDR3 in amino acids: CATARTPRDQPQHF. In DNA form, the CDR3 reads TGTGCCACCGCACGGACGCCCCGAGACCAGCCCCAGCATTTT.

This clonotype turned up a few times. The gene calls are TRBV24-1 and TRBJ2-5, with D tentatively TRBD1 (5 bases). Germline V gene data show CDR1 as KGHDR and CDR2 as SFDVKD. Trimming left V 3 bases short and J 5 bases short, with 27 bases between. The CDR3 spans 19 residues. CDR3 sequence reads: CATSDIIQGTLNLMETQYF. CDR3 nucleotide sequence: TGTGCCACCAGTGATATAATCCAGGGAACCCTAAACCTCATGGAGACCCAGTACTTC.

This clonotype was seen a few times. This chain connects TRBV10-3 to TRBJ1-3; D is undetermined. Looked up from germline, CDR1 is ENHRY and CDR2 is SYGVKD. V gave up 0 bases and J gave up 4 bases, with 19 bases separating them. There are 18 residues in the CDR3. The CDR3 here is CAISESTPKVGFGNTIYF. CDR3 in DNA: TGTGCCATCAGTGAGTCGACTCCGAAGGTGGGGTTCGGAAACACCATATATTTT.

This chain links TRBV2 with TRBJ2-3; 7 nucleotides align to TRBD1. Germline V gene data show CDR1 as SNHLY and CDR2 as FYNNEI. V lost 4 bases and J lost 2; bases outside the gene matches: 3. There are 14 residues in the CDR3. CDR3 DNA: TGTGCCAGCAGTGGACAGGGCTTCACAGATACGCAGTATTTT. Translation: CASSGQGFTDTQYF.

J is TRBJ2-1 and V is TRBV12-3 or TRBV12-4, with 9 bases lining up with TRBD2. The trim removed 1 base at V and 15 bases at J, leaving 7 bases unmatched. The CDR3 is made up of 13 amino acids. CDR3 coding DNA: TGTGCCAGCAGTTTAGTACCTAGCGGGAATGTGTTCTTC. It specifies CASSLVPSGNVFF.

CDR3 residues: CASSEATLLPRAFF. The CDR3 nucleotides are TGTGCCAGCAGTGAAGCAACCCTGTTGCCCCGGGCTTTCTTT. V gene TRBV6-5 combines with J gene TRBJ1-1; D is unclear. CDR1 is MNHEY, CDR2 SVGAGI, per germline. The V end lost 5 bases, the J end lost 11 bases, and 21 bases lay between the germline ends. The CDR3 extends over 14 amino acids.

The chain uses TRBV12-3 or TRBV12-4 and TRBJ2-7; D remains unclear. Deletions cut 3 bases from V and 3 bases from J, with 18 bases between. There are 16 residues in the CDR3. Here the CDR3 reads CASSLFPSGPHYEQYF. CDR3 nucleotide sequence: TGTGCCAGCAGTTTGTTTCCCTCCGGACCTCACTACGAGCAGTACTTC.

This clonotype was detected only a few times. The chain joins TRBV12-5 to TRBJ1-5; no clear D. CDR1 is LGHNT, CDR2 FRNRAP, per germline. This CDR3 comprises 15 residues. Trimming took off 1 base at V and 5 bases at J, with 12 bases between the two ends. The CDR3 coding sequence is TGTGCTAGTGGTTTGGCCTCCGGGGTTTATCAGCCCCAGCATTTT. Translated: CASGLASGVYQPQHF.

The chain uses TRBV7-4 and TRBJ2-2, with unresolved D. The CDR3 runs 15 residues. Trimming shortened V by 0 bases and J by 1 base, and 6 bases separated the two germline ends. Germline CDR1 reads SGHVT; CDR2 reads SQSDAQ. CDR3 region: CASSLAQWNTGELFF. CDR3 in DNA: TGTGCCAGCAGCTTAGCACAGTGGAACACCGGGGAGCTGTTTTTT.

This clonotype was observed a few times. The chain joins TRBV10-3 to TRBJ2-3, with 7 bases lining up with TRBD1. V lost 2 bases, J lost 2 bases, and 1 base stayed unmatched. The CDR3 contains 14 residues. Germline CDR1 is ENHRY and CDR2 is SYGVKD. The CDR3 loop is CAISEQGVTDTQYF. CDR3 in DNA: TGTGCCATCAGTGAGCAGGGGGTCACAGATACGCAGTATTTT.

The CDR3 protein is CASSQDPSGGLGEQYF. CDR3 sequence (DNA): TGCGCCAGCAGCCAAGATCCTAGCGGGGGTTTGGGGGAGCAGTACTTC. This sequence joins TRBV4-1 and TRBJ2-7, with TRBD2 matching 10 bases. V gave up 0 bases and J gave up 7 bases; unmatched junction bases: 9. Germline V gene sequence: CDR1 MGHRA, CDR2 YSYEKL. The CDR3 spans 16 residues.

This clonotype was observed many times. The rearrangement joins TRBV7-2 to TRBJ2-1; 8 positions match TRBD1. The trim removed 4 bases at V and 2 bases at J, leaving 1 base unmatched. CDR1 and CDR2 (germline): SGHTA, FQGNSA. The CDR3 length is 14 residues. The CDR3 DNA is TGTGCCAGCAGCTCGGACAGGGCCTACAATGAGCAGTTCTTC. It specifies CASSSDRAYNEQFF. Together with reference TRBV7-2 and TRBJ2-1, the CDR3 gives the full variable domain: GAGVSQSPSNKVTEKGKDVELRCDPISGHTALYWYRQSLGQGLEFLIYFQGNSAPDKSGLPSDRFSAERTGGSVSTLTIQRTQQEDSAVYLCASSSDRAYNEQFFGPGTRLTVL.

The chain uses TRBV20-1 and TRBJ2-5; the match to TRBD2 covers 8 bases. CDR3 length equals 16 residues. CDR1 is DFQATT, CDR2 SNEGSKA, per germline (reference sequence). V trimming: 0 bases; J trimming: 3 bases; junction bases outside the gene matches: 9. The CDR3 protein is CSAREVAGGPKETQYF. Written as DNA, the CDR3 is TGCAGTGCTAGAGAGGTCGCGGGGGGCCCTAAAGAGACCCAGTACTTC.

This chain connects TRBV7-8 to TRBJ1-2; possible D gene TRBD1, 6 bases. Germline lookup yields CDR1 SGHVS and CDR2 FQNEAQ. Trimming took 5 bases from V and 8 from J, leaving 24 bases between them. This CDR3 is built from 16 residues. In nucleotides, the CDR3 is TGTGCCAGCAGCCCCCGCGGCCGGACGGGGGCGATGGGCTACACCTTC. This translates into CASSPRGRTGAMGYTF.

In this sample, this clonotype turned up a few times. The chain uses TRBV7-2 and TRBJ2-7, with unresolved D. In germline, CDR1 is SGHTA, CDR2 FQGNSA. The CDR3 runs to 13 residues. Trimming removed 1 base from V and 6 bases from J, with 10 bases in between. As DNA, the CDR3 is TGTGCCAGCAGCTTAGGTGTGGCGTCCGAGCAGTACTTC. Encoded protein: CASSLGVASEQYF.

The V call is TRBV7-9, the J call TRBJ1-2, with D maybe TRBD1 (6 bases). V was cut by 6 bases and J by 1 base, with 18 bases left in between. The CDR3 sequence is 16 residues long. In germline, CDR1 is SEHNR, CDR2 FQNEAQ (reference sequence). The CDR3 DNA reads TGTGCCAGCAGATCTACCGGGGGCGGAGGTAACTATGGCTACACCTTC. Protein sequence: CASRSTGGGGNYGYTF.

This clonotype was counted at least ten times. V gene TRBV7-2 combines with J gene TRBJ1-5; D gene unclear. The CDR3 spans 14 residues. V was cut by 2 bases and J by 4 bases, with 9 bases left in between. The germline V gene encodes CDR1 SGHTA and CDR2 FQGNSA. The CDR3 spells CASSLYLGNQPQHF. For the CDR3, the DNA is TGTGCCAGCAGCTTATACCTGGGAAATCAGCCCCAGCATTTT. The whole variable domain, filled in from reference TRBV7-2 and TRBJ1-5, reads GAGVSQSPSNKVTEKGKDVELRCDPISGHTALYWYRQSLGQGLEFLIYFQGNSAPDKSGLPSDRFSAERTGGSVSTLTIQRTQQEDSAVYLCASSLYLGNQPQHFGDGTRLSIL.

This clonotype was observed a few times. This sequence joins TRBV7-2 and TRBJ1-4; D is unresolved. Germline values: CDR1 SGHTA, CDR2 FQGNSA. V was pared by 3 bases and J by 10 bases, with 15 bases between. The CDR3 totals 14 residues. The CDR3 reads CASSLRREEGKLFF. In DNA form, the CDR3 reads TGTGCCAGCAGCTTGAGACGGGAGGAAGGAAAACTGTTTTTT.

The gene calls are TRBV5-4 and TRBJ2-5; possibly TRBD1 or TRBD2 for D (6 bases each). The length of the CDR3 is 16 residues. In germline, CDR1 is SGHNT, CDR2 YYREEE (reference sequence). The V end lost 3 bases, the J end lost 5 bases, and 20 bases lay between the germline ends. The CDR3 nucleotides read TGTGCCAGCAGCTCCCTCATGGGGGGCCCTCCGGAGACCCAGTACTTC. It yields the protein CASSSLMGGPPETQYF.

The chain employs TRBV15 and TRBJ2-5; no reliable D call. The CDR3 contains 15 residues. Germline V gene sequence: CDR1 LNHNV, CDR2 YYDKDF (reference sequence). The V gene lost 1 base and the J gene lost 6 bases, with 15 bases spanning the gap. The CDR3 here is CATSRARLDEQTQYF. The CDR3 coding sequence is TGTGCCACCAGCAGAGCCCGGCTCGATGAACAGACCCAGTACTTC.

The rearrangement uses TRBV7-4 and TRBJ2-2, with D perhaps matching TRBD1 (5 bases). This CDR3 spans 12 amino acids. Germline V gene lookup returns CDR1 SGHVT and CDR2 SQSDAQ. The ends were cut back, 5 bases at V and 9 bases at J, with 10 bases in the middle. The CDR3 coding sequence is TGTGCCAGCAGCGCCAGGGTCCGGGAGCTGTTTTTT. Translation: CASSARVRELFF.

The V call is TRBV5-6, the J call TRBJ1-3, with 9 positions matching TRBD1. The V gene's germline CDR1 is SGHDT and CDR2 YYEEEE. V shed 5 bases and J 3 bases; nucleotides not matched to a gene: 6. This CDR3 is 15 amino acids long. This CDR3 is CASRSDRGVGNTIYF. In nucleotides, the CDR3 is TGTGCCAGCAGATCCGACAGGGGGGTTGGAAACACCATATATTTT.

The V and J genes are TRBV2 and TRBJ1-1, with TRBD1 matching 8 bases. This CDR3 has 13 residues. The ends lost 10 bases at V and 0 bases at J; junction bases unmatched: 4. Germline V gene sequence: CDR1 SNHLY, CDR2 FYNNEI. The CDR3 loop is CATHRGMNTEAFF. The CDR3 DNA follows: TGTGCCACCCACAGGGGGATGAACACTGAAGCTTTCTTT.

This clonotype was detected a few times. The rearrangement uses TRBV7-9 and TRBJ2-5; D is ambiguous. This CDR3 contains 11 residues. V gave up 5 bases and J gave up 9 bases, with 10 bases separating them. CDR1 SEHNR and CDR2 FQNEAQ come from the germline V gene (reference sequence). CDR3 protein: CASSDPQAQYF. The CDR3 coding sequence is TGTGCCAGCAGCGACCCCCAGGCCCAGTACTTC.

This clonotype was found many times. V is TRBV12-3 or TRBV12-4 and J is TRBJ2-2; perhaps D is TRBD1 or TRBD2 (5 bases each). The CDR3 is made up of 14 amino acids. V was clipped by 6 bases and J by 1 base, with 9 bases between them. CDR3 loop: CASSGTRNTGELFF. The CDR3 DNA is TGTGCCAGCAGCGGGACGAGGAACACCGGGGAGCTGTTTTTT.

This clonotype has a count of ten or more. V gene TRBV7-2 combines with J gene TRBJ2-1, with TRBD2 as a possible D gene (6 bases). The CDR3 sequence is 18 residues long. The ends were cut back, 5 bases at V and 7 bases at J, with 27 bases in the middle. Germline CDR1 is SGHTA and CDR2 is FQGNSA. The CDR3 bases are TGTGCCAGCAGCCCGCCTACTAGCACGGGCCCTGCGGCGAATGAGCAGTTCTTC. It yields the protein CASSPPTSTGPAANEQFF. The full variable domain, rest sourced from reference TRBV7-2 and TRBJ2-1, is GAGVSQSPSNKVTEKGKDVELRCDPISGHTALYWYRQSLGQGLEFLIYFQGNSAPDKSGLPSDRFSAERTGGSVSTLTIQRTQQEDSAVYLCASSPPTSTGPAANEQFFGPGTRLTVL.

The J gene is TRBJ1-1, the V gene TRBV6-2 or TRBV6-3; possibly TRBD1 for D (5 bases). Germline CDR1 is MNHEY and CDR2 is SVGEGT. This CDR3 is 12 amino acids long. V lost 7 bases to trimming and J lost 7 bases, with 13 bases between them. The CDR3 nucleotides are TGTGCCAGCACGAGGGGCGGGTATGAAGCTTTCTTT. Translation: CASTRGGYEAFF.

This clonotype was counted a few times. V usage is TRBV7-7 and J usage is TRBJ2-1; 8 nucleotides match TRBD2. Germline V lookup: CDR1 SSHAT, CDR2 FNYEAQ (reference sequence). The junction had 13 bases not matched to a gene; V was cut back by 5 bases and J by 7 bases. The CDR3 contains 16 residues. CDR3 protein: CASSPLAGTLTNEQFF. The CDR3 DNA reads TGTGCCAGCAGCCCATTAGCGGGAACACTTACAAATGAGCAGTTCTTC.

This clonotype came up a few times. The chain links TRBV28 to TRBJ1-6; the D gene is possibly TRBD1 (6 bases). Germline V gene sequence: CDR1 MDHEN, CDR2 SYDVKM. V was shortened by 3 bases and J by 10 bases, with 13 bases between the two germline ends. CDR3 length: 14 residues. The CDR3 protein is CASSLGASGSPLHF. In DNA form, the CDR3 reads TGTGCCAGCAGTTTGGGGGCATCAGGGTCACCCCTCCACTTT.